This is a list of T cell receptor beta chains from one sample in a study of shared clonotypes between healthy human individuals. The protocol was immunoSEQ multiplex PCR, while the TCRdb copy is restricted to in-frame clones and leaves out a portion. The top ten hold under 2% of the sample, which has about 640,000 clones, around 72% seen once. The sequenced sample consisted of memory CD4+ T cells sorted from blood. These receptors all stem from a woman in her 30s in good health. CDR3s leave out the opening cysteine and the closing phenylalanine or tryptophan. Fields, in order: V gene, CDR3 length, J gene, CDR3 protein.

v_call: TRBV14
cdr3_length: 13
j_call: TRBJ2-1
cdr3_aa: ASSRGLAGYNEQF

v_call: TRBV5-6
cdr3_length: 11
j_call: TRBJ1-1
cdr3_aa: ASSPTGFSEAF

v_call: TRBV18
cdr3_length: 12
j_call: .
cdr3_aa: ASSPMDNVYEQY

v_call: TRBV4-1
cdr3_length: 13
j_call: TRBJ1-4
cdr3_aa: ASSIRTGYNEKLF

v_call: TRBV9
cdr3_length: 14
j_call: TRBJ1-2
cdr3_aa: ASSVGQSILDYGYT

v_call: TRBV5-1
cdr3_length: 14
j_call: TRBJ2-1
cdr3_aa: ASSLGSLAGYNEQF

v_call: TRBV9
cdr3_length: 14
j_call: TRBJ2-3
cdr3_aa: ASSVREGLALDTQY

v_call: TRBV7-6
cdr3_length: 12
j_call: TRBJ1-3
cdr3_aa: ASSLATAGNTIY

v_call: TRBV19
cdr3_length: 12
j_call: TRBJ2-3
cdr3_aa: ASSKTGGTDTQY

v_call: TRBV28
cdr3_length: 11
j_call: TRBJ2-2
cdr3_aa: ASEISGHGELF

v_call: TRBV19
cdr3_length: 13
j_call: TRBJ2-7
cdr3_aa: ASSKGTVKLNEQY

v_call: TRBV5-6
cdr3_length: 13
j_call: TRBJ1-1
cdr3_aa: ASSPPPGVNTEAF

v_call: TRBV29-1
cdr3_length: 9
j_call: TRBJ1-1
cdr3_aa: SVDPQSEAF

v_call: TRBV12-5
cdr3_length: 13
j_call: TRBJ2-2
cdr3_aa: ASGLVVGGPGELF

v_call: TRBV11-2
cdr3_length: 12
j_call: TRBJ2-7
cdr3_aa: ASSLSQVSYEQY

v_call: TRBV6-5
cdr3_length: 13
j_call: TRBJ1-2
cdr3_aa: ASSYRAAPSYGYT

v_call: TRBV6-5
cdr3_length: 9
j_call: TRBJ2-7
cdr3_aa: ASSFRGEQY

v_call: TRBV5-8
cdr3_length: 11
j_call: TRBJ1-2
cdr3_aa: ASSGGPPGGYT

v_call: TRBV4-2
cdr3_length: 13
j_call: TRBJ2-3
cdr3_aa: ASSQEGIKRHTQY

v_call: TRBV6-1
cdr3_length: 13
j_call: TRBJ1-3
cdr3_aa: ASSIPGDPGNTIY

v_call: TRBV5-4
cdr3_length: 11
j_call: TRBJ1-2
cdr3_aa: ASSPEANYGYT

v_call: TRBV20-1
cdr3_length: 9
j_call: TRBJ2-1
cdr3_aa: SALGDTEQF

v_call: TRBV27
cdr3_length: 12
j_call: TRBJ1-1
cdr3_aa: ASSRGGIDTEAF

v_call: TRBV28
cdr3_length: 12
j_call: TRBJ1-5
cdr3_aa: ASSLSGGNQPQH

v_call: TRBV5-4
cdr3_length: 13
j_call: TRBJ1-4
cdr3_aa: ASSTRQGGTEKLF